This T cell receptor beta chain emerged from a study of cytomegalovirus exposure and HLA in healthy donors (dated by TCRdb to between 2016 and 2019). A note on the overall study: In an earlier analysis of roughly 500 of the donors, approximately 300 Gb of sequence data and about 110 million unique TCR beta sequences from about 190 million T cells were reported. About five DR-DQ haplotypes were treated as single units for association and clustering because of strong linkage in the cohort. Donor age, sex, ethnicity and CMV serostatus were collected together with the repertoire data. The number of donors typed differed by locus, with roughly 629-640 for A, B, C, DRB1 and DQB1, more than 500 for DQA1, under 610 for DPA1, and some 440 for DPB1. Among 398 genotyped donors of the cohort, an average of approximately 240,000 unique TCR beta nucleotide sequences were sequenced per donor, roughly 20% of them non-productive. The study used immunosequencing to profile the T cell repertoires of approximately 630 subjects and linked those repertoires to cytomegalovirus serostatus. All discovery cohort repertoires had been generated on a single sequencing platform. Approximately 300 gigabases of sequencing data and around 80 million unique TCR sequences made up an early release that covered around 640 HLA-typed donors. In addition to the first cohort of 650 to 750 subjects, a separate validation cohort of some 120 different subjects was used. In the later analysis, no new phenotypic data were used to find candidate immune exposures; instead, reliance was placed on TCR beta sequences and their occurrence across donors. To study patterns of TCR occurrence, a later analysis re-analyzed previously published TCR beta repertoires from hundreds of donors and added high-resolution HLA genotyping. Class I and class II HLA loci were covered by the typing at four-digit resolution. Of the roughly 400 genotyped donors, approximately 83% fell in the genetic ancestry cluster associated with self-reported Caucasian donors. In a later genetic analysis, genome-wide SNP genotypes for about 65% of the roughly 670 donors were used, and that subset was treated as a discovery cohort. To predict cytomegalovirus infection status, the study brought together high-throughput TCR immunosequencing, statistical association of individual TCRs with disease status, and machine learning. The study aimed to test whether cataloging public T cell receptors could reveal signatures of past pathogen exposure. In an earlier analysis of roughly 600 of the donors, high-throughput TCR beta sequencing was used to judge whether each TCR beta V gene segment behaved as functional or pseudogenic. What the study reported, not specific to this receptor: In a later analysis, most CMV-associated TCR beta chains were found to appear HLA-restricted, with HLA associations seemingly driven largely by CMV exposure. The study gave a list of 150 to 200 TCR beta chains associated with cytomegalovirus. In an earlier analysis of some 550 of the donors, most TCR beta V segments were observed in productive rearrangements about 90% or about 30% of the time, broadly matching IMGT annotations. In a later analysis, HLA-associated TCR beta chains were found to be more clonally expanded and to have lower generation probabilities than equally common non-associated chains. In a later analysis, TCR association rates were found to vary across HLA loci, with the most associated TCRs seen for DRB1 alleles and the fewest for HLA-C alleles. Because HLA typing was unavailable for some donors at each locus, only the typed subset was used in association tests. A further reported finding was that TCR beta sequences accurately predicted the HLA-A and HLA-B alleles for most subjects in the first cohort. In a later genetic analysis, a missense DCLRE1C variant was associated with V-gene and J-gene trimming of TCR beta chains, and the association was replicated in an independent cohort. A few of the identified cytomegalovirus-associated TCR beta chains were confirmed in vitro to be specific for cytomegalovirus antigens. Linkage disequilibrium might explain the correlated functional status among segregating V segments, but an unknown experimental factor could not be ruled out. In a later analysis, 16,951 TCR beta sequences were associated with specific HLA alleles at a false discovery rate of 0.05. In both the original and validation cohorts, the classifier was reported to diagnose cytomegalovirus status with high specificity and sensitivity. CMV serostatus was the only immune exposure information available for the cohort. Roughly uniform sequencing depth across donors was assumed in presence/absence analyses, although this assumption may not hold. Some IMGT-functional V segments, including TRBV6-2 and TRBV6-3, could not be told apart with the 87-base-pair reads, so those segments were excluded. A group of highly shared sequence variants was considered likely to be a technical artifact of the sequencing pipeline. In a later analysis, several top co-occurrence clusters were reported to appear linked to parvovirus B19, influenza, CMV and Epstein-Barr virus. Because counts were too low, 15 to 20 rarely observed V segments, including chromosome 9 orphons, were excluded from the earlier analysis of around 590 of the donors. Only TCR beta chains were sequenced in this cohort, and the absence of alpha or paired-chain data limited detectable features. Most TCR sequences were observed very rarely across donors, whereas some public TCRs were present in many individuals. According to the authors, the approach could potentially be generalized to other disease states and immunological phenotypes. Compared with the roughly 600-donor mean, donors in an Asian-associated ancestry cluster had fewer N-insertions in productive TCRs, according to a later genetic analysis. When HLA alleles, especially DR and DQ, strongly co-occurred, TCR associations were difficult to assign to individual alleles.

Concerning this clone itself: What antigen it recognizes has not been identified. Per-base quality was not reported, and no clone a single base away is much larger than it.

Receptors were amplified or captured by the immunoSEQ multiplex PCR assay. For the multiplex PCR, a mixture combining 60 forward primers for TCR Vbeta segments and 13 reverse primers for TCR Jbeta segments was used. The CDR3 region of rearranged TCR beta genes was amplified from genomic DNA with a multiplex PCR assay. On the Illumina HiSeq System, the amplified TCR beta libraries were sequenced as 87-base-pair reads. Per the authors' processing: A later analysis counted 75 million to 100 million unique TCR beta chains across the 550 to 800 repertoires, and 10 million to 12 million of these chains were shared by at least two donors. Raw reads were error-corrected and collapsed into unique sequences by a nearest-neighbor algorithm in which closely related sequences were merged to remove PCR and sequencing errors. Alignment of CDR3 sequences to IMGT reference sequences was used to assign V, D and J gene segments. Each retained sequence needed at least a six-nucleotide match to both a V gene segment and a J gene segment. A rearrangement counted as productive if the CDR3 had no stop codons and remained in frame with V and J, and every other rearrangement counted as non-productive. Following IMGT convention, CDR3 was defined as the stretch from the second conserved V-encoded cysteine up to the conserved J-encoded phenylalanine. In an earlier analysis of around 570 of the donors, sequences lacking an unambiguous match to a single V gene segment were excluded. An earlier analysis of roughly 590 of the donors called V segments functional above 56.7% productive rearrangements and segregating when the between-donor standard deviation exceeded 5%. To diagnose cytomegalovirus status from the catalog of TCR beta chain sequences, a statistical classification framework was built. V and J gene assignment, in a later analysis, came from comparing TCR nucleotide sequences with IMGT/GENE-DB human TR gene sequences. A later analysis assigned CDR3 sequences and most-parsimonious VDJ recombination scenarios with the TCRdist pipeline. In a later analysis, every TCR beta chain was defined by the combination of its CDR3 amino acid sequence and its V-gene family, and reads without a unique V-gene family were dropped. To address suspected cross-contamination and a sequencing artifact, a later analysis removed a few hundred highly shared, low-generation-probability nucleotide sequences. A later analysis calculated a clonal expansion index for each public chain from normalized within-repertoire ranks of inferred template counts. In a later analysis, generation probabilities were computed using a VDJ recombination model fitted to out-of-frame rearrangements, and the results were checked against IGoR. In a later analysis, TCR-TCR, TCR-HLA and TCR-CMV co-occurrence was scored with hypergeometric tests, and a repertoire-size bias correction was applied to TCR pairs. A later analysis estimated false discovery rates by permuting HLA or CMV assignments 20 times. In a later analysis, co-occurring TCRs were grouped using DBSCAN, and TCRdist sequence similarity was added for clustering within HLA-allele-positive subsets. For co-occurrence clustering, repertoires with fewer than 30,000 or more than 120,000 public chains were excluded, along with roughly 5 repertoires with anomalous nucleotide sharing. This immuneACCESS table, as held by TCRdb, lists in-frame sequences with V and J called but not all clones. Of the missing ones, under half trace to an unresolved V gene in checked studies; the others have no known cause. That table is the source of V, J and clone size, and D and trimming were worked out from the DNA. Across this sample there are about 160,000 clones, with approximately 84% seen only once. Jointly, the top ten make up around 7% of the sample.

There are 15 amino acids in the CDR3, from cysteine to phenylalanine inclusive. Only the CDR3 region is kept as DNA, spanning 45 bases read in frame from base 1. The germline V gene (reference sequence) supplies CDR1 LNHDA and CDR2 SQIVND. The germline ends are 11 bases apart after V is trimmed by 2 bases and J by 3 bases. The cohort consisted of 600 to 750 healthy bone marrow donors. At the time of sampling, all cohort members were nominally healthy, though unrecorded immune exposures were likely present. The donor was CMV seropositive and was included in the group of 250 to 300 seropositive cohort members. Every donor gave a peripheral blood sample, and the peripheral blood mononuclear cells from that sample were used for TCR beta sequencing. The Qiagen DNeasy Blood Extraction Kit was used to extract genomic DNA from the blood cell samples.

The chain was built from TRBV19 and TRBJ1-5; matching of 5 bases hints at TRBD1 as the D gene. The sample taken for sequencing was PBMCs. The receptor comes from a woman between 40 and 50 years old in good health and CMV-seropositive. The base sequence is TGTGCCAGTAGTATATTTGGACAATCCAATCAGCCCCAGCATTTT. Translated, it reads CASSIFGQSNQPQHF.